The subject of this entry is one T cell receptor (beta chain). TCRdb keeps only in-frame clones here, not all; method: immunoSEQ multiplex PCR. The sample includes about 160,000 clones, around 83% of them seen just once. The data belong to a study of blood T cell repertoires in COVID-19. The CDR3 length is 16 residues. Per germline, CDR1 WSHSY and CDR2 SAAADI. The J segment lost 0 bases and the V segment lost 6 bases, leaving 8 bases of the junction unmatched. The chain uses TRBV10-2 and TRBJ1-1, with 9 nucleotides matching TRBD1. The origin of this receptor is a man aged 45 to 65 with active or convalescent COVID-19. Specimen: peripheral blood. This CDR3 reads CASRETGGIVNTEAFF. The CDR3 DNA reads as TGCGCCAGCAGGGAGACAGGGGGTATTGTGAACACTGAAGCTTTCTTT.